This passage covers 14 T cell receptor beta chains from one sample sequenced in a study of cytomegalovirus exposure and HLA in healthy donors. The PCR employed 60 Vbeta primers together with 13 Jbeta primers. The method was immunoSEQ multiplex PCR; TCRdb's version includes in-frame clones alone and lacks a portion of them. The sample table sets out around 150,000 clones. The sample taken for sequencing was PBMCs. These receptors were collected from a woman aged 55-69 years in good health and CMV-seronegative.

In nucleotides, the CDR3 is TGTGCCAGTAGCAGCGGACAGGGGTGGCCGGAGACCCAGTACTTC. This codes for CASSSGQGWPETQYF. The chain carries TRBV19 and TRBJ2-5; 9 nucleotides agree with TRBD1. The junction had 10 bases not matched to a gene; V was cut back by 6 bases and J by 5 bases. CDR1 LNHDA and CDR2 SQIVND come from the germline V gene (reference sequence). The CDR3 length is 15 residues.

This chain uses TRBV18 with TRBJ2-7; 8 bases match TRBD1. Germline V gives CDR1 KGHSH, CDR2 LQKENI. Trimming took 6 bases from V and 6 from J; bases not matched to a gene: 10. This CDR3 region has 14 residues. The CDR3 DNA is TGTGCCAGCTCCCCCGGACAGGGTGGCTCCGAGCAGTACTTC. Translating gives CASSPGQGGSEQYF.

The rearrangement uses TRBV5-1 and TRBJ2-3; TRBD1 agrees at 10 bases. Germline assignment: CDR1 SGHRS and CDR2 YFSETQ. Trimming took 7 bases from V and 2 from J; bases not matched to a gene: 4. The CDR3 is 14 amino acids. For the CDR3, the DNA is TGCGCCAGCTCCGGACAGGGGGTCACAGATACGCAGTATTTT. This translates into CASSGQGVTDTQYF.

This chain joins TRBV29-1 and TRBJ1-4; tentatively, D is TRBD1 (5 bases). The CDR3 sequence is 12 residues long. Germline CDR1 and CDR2: SQVTM and ANQGSEA. V lost 8 bases and J lost 14, with 21 bases in between. The CDR3 here is CSIDDPLKGLFF. Written as DNA, the CDR3 is TGCAGCATCGACGACCCCCTGAAGGGGCTGTTTTTT.

The V gene is TRBV4-3, the J gene TRBJ1-2; D is unresolved. Per the germline V gene, CDR1 is LGHNA and CDR2 is YSLEER. The CDR3 extends over 15 amino acids. The V and J ends lost 1 base and 0 bases respectively, with 9 bases between them. CDR3 sequence: CASSQAFDTNYGYTF. CDR3 bases: TGCGCCAGCAGCCAAGCATTCGACACTAACTATGGCTACACCTTC.

The rearrangement uses TRBV19 and TRBJ1-6; the D gene is possibly TRBD1 (6 bases). CDR1 and CDR2 from the germline V gene are LNHDA and SQIVND (reference sequence). The V gene lost 10 bases and the J gene lost 7 bases, with 14 bases spanning the gap. This CDR3 comprises 13 residues. DNA for the CDR3: TGTGCCACCAGGGGTGACCCGAATTCACCCCTCCACTTT. As protein: CATRGDPNSPLHF.

The rearrangement joins TRBV9 to TRBJ2-5; TRBD1 matches 7 bases. The CDR3 consists of 15 residues. Trimming took 3 bases from V and 5 from J; bases not matched to a gene: 10. Germline V gives CDR1 SGDLS, CDR2 YYNGEE. The CDR3 sequence: CASSAREGAAETQYF. The DNA of the CDR3 is TGTGCCAGCAGCGCCCGAGAGGGGGCGGCGGAGACCCAGTACTTC.

The chain carries TRBV6-5 and TRBJ1-1; the D is unclear. In germline, CDR1 is MNHEY, CDR2 SVGAGI. V lost 6 bases to trimming and J lost 1 base, with 12 bases between them. CDR3 size: 14 residues. The CDR3: CASSHVTENTEAFF. Written as DNA, the CDR3 is TGTGCCAGCAGCCACGTAACTGAGAACACTGAAGCTTTCTTT.

V and J are TRBV5-8 and TRBJ2-7, with D tentatively TRBD2 (5 bases). Trimming shortened V by 3 bases and J by 5 bases, and 6 bases separated the two germline ends. This CDR3 contains 11 residues. CDR1 and CDR2 from the germline V gene are SGHTS and YDEGEE. CDR3 sequence reads: CASSYGDEQYF. The DNA of the CDR3 is TGTGCCAGCAGCTACGGGGACGAGCAGTACTTC.

This chain links TRBV2 with TRBJ2-7; TRBD1 matches at 9 bases. With 6 bases clipped from V and 4 bases from J, the junction kept 7 bases outside the gene matches. Germline CDR1 reads SNHLY; CDR2 reads FYNNEI. This CDR3 contains 14 residues. CDR3: CASSRDRVTYEQYF. The CDR3 DNA follows: TGTGCCAGCAGCCGGGACAGGGTTACGTACGAGCAGTACTTC.

This chain joins TRBV27 and TRBJ1-5; D not certain. Germline CDR1 MNHEY, CDR2 SMNVEV (reference sequence). The CDR3 covers 14 residues. The V gene lost 1 base and the J gene lost 7 bases, with 11 bases spanning the gap. CDR3 residues: CASSLYYVEQPQHF. CDR3 bases: TGTGCCAGCAGTTTATACTATGTCGAGCAGCCCCAGCATTTT.

This rearrangement joins TRBV7-2 to TRBJ2-3; 10 positions agree with TRBD2. The CDR3 has 15 amino acids. Germline V CDR1 and CDR2: SGHTA, FQGNSA. Unmatched junction bases numbered 4, after V lost 2 bases and J lost 5 bases. CDR3 loop: CASSLLAGARDTQYF. DNA for the CDR3: TGTGCCAGCAGCTTACTAGCGGGGGCAAGAGATACGCAGTATTTT. The full variable domain, with the rest looked up from reference TRBV7-2 and TRBJ2-3, is GAGVSQSPSNKVTEKGKDVELRCDPISGHTALYWYRQSLGQGLEFLIYFQGNSAPDKSGLPSDRFSAERTGGSVSTLTIQRTQQEDSAVYLCASSLLAGARDTQYFGPGTRLTVL.

The chain has TRBV13 and TRBJ2-1; 11 nucleotides align to TRBD2. CDR1 and CDR2 from the germline V gene are PRHDT and FYEKMQ (reference sequence). CDR3 size: 20 residues. V trimming: 8 bases; J trimming: 3 bases; junction bases outside the gene matches: 21. CDR3 protein: CASSGRRVVSGRANYNEQFF. The CDR3 DNA sequence: TGTGCCAGCTCGGGACGCAGGGTGGTTAGCGGGAGGGCCAACTACAATGAGCAGTTCTTC.

J is TRBJ2-2 and V is TRBV19; D might be TRBD1 or TRBD2, each matching 5 bases. Germline loops: CDR1 LNHDA, CDR2 SQIVND (reference sequence). The CDR3 is made up of 12 amino acids. The CDR3 region is CVRAGNTGELFF. The CDR3 DNA reads as TGTGTCAGGGCGGGGAACACCGGGGAGCTGTTTTTT.